This section outlines one T cell receptor beta chain sequence together with its context. Some clones are missing from TCRdb's copy, which holds only in-frame ones; the method was immunoSEQ multiplex PCR. This repertoire shows about 80,000 clones, 90% to 95% found once; its top ten account for 0.38%. The data are from a study of technical replicates of blood from several donors. J gave up 1 base and V 3 bases, and 4 bases lay outside the gene matches. CDR3 length equals 16 residues. Per germline, CDR1 KGHSH and CDR2 LQKENI. The chain couples TRBV18 to TRBJ2-2; TRBD2 matches 8 bases. This receptor was taken from a human donor in good health. Sequenced material: T cells isolated from PBMCs. CDR3 coding DNA: TGTGCCAGCTCACCCCCGGGAGGGCGGAACACCGGGGAGCTGTTTTTT. As protein: CASSPPGGRNTGELFF.